Each of the 2 T cell receptor beta chains below was sequenced from the same sample in a study of cytomegalovirus exposure and HLA in healthy donors. Primers included in the PCR were 60 Vbeta and 13 Jbeta primers. This table comes from immunoSEQ multiplex PCR, and its TCRdb copy is limited to in-frame clones, with some not included. Of 70,000 to 100,000 clones listed, approximately 80% are singletons. The sequencing input was PBMCs. The source of these receptors is a man aged 18 to 35 in good health and CMV-seronegative.

The chain recombines TRBV7-6 with TRBJ2-6, with D maybe TRBD1 (5 bases). The CDR3 is 18 amino acids. CDR1 is SGHVS, CDR2 FNYEAQ, per germline. The V end lost 5 bases, the J end lost 0 bases, and 17 bases lay between the germline ends. The CDR3 sequence: CASSLTATVPSGANVLTF. CDR3 nucleotides: TGTGCCAGCAGCCTTACCGCGACAGTGCCCTCTGGGGCCAACGTCCTGACTTTC.

CDR3 sequence: CASSIGQGANQPQHF. The CDR3 region has the DNA TGTGCCAGTAGTATAGGACAGGGGGCAAATCAGCCCCAGCATTTT. This sequence joins TRBV19 and TRBJ1-5; TRBD1 matches at 10 bases. V was clipped by 1 base and J by 4 bases; unmatched bases: 1. CDR3 size: 15 residues. Germline assignment: CDR1 LNHDA and CDR2 SQIVND (reference sequence).